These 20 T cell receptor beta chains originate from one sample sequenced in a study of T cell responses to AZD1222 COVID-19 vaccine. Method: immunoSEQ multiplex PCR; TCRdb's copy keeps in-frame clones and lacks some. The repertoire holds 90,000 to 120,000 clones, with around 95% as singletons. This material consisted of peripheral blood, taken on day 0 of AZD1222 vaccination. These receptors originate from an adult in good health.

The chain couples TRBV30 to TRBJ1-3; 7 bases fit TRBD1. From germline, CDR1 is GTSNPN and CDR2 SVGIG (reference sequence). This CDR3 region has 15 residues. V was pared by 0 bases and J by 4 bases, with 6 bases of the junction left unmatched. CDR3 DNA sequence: TGTGCCTGGAGTGTAGAGACAGGGTACGGAAACACCATATATTTT. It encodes CAWSVETGYGNTIYF.

This chain's CDR3 is CSVERGNGYTF. The CDR3 DNA is TGCAGCGTTGAGAGGGGGAATGGCTACACCTTC. The chain combines TRBV29-1 with TRBJ1-2; a possible D gene is TRBD1 (6 bases). V was pared by 3 bases and J by 6 bases, with 8 bases between. Per germline, CDR1 SQVTM and CDR2 ANQGSEA. The CDR3 length is 11 residues.

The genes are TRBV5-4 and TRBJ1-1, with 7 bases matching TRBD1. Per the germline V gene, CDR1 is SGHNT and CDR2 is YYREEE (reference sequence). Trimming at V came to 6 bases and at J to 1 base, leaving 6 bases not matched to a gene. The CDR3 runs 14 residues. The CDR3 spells CASTLDRENTEAFF. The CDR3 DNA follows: TGTGCCAGCACCCTAGACAGGGAGAACACTGAAGCTTTCTTT.

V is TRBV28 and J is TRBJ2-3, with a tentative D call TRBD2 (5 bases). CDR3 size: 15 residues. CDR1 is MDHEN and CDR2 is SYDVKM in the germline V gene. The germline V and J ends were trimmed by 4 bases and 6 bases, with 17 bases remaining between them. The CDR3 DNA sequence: TGTGCCAGCAGTTCGTCGGGGTGGGTCCCCGATACGCAGTATTTT. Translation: CASSSSGWVPDTQYF.

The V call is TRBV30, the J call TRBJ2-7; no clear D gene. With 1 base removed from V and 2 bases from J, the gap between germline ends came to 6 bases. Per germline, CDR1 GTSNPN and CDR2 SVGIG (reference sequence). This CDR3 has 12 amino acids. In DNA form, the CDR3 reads TGTGCCTGGAGTGCCTCAGCCTACGAGCAGTACTTC. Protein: CAWSASAYEQYF.

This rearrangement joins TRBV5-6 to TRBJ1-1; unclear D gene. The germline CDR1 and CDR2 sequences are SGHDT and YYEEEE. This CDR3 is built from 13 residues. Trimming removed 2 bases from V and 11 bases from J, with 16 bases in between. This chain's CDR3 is CASSLITSVGAFF. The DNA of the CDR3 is TGTGCCAGCAGCTTAATCACCTCGGTCGGGGCTTTCTTT.

The CDR3 DNA reads TGTGCCAGCAGTTTGGCAGGGGGATCGCCTGAAGCTTTCTTT. Protein sequence: CASSLAGGSPEAFF. V usage is TRBV27 and J usage is TRBJ1-1; 7 bases agree with TRBD1. Germline CDR1 and CDR2: MNHEY and SMNVEV (reference sequence). V lost 3 bases to trimming and J lost 6 bases; unmatched junction nucleotides: 7. The CDR3 loop spans 14 amino acids.

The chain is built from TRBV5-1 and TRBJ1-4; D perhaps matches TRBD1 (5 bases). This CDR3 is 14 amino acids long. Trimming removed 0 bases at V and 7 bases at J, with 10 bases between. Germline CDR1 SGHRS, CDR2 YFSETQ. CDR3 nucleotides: TGCGCCAGCAGCTTGGGTCAGGGTGGTGAAAAACTGTTTTTT. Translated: CASSLGQGGEKLFF.

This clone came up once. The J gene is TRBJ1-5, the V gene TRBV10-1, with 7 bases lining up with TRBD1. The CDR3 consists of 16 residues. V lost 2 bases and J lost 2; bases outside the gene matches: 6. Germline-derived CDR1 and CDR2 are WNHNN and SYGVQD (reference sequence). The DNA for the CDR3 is TGCGCCAGCAGTGAGCCAAGACAGGGAGGCAATCAGCCCCAGCATTTT. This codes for CASSEPRQGGNQPQHF.

For the CDR3, the DNA is TGTGCCAGCAGTGCCACTTCACCTGATCAGCCCCAGCATTTT. Translated, it gives CASSATSPDQPQHF. The chain combines TRBV2 with TRBJ1-5; the D is unclear. This CDR3 spans 14 amino acids. The V gene's germline CDR1 is SNHLY and CDR2 FYNNEI. V was clipped by 4 bases and J by 5 bases, with 12 bases between them.

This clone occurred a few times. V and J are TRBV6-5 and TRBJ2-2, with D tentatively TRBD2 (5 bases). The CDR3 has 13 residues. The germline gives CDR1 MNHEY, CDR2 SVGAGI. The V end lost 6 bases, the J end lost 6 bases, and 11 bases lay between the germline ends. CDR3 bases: TGTGCCAGCAGCTACGACTATCCCGGGGAGCTGTTTTTT. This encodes CASSYDYPGELFF.

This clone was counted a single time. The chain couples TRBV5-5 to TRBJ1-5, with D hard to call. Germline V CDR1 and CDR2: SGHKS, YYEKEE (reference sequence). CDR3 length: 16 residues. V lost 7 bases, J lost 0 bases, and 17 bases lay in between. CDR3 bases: TGTGCCAGCGAGTCGCGGAAAACCTCTAGCAATCAGCCCCAGCATTTT. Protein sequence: CASESRKTSSNQPQHF.

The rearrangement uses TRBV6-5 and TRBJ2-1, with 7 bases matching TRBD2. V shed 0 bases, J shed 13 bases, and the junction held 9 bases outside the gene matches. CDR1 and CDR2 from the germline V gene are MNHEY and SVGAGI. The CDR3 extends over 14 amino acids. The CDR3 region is CASSYSMRLADQFF. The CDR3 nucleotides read TGTGCCAGCAGTTACTCCATGCGGCTAGCGGACCAGTTCTTC.

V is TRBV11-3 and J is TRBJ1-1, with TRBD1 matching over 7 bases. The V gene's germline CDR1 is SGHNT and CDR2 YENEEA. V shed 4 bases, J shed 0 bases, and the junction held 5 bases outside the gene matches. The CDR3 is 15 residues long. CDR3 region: CASSSRQGMNTEAFF. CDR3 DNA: TGTGCCAGCAGCTCAAGACAGGGCATGAACACTGAAGCTTTCTTT. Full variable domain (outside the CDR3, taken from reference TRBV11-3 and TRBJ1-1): EAGVVQSPRYKIIEKKQPVAFWCNPISGHNTLYWYLQNLGQGPELLIRYENEEAVDDSQLPKDRFSAERLKGVDSTLKIQPAELGDSAVYLCASSSRQGMNTEAFFGQGTRLTVV.

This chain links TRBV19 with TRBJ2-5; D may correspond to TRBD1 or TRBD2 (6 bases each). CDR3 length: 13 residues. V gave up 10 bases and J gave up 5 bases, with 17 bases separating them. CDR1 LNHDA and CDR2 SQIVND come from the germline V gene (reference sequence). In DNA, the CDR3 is TGTGCCACCGAGGGGGGTTCGGGGGAGACCCAGTACTTC. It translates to CATEGGSGETQYF.

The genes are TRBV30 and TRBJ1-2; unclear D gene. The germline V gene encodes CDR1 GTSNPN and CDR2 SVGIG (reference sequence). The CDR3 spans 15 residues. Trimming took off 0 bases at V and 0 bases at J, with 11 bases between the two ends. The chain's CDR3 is CAWSVGRESNYGYTF. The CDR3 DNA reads TGTGCCTGGAGTGTAGGAAGGGAATCTAACTATGGCTACACCTTC.

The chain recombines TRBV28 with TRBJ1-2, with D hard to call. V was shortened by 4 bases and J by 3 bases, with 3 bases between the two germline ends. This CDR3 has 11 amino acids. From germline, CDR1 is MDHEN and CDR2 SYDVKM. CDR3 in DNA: TGTGCCAGCAGTTACGACTATGGCTACACCTTC. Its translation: CASSYDYGYTF.

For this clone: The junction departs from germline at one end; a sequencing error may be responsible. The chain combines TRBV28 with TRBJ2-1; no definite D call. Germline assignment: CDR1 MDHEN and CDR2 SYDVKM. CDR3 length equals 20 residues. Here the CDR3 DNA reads TGTGCCAGCAGTTTCTTAATTGATAGCCCAAACCCAATCTCCAACAATGAGCAGTTCTTC. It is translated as CASSFLIDSPNPISNNEQFF.

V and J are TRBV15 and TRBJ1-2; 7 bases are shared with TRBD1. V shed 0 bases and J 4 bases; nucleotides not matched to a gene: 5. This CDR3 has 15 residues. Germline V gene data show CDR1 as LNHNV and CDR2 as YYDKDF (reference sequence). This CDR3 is CATSRDKGAGYGYTF. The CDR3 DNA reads TGTGCCACCAGCAGAGATAAGGGGGCTGGCTATGGCTACACCTTC.

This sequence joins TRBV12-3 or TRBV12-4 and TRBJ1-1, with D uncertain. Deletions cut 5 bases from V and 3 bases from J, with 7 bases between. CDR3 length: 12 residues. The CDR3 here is CASSRLYTEAFF. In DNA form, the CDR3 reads TGTGCCAGCAGTCGATTATACACTGAAGCTTTCTTT.